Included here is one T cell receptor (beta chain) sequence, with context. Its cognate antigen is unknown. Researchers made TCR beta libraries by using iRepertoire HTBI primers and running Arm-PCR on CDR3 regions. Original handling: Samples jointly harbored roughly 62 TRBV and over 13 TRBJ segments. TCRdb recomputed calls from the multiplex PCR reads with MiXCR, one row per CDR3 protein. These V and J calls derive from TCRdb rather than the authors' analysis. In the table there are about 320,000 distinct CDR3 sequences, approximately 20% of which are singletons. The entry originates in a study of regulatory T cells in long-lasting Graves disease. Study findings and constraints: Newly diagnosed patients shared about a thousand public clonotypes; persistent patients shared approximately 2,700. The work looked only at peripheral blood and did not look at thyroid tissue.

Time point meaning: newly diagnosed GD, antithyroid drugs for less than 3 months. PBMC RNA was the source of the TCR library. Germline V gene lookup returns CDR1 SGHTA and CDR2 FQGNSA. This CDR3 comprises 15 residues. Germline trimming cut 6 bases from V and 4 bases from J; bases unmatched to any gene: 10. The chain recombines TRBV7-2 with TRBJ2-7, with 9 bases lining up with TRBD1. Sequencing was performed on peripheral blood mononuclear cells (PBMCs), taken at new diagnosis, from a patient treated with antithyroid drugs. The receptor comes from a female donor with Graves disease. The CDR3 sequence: CASRPTGTGIYEQYF. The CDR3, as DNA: TGTGCCAGCAGACCAACCGGGACAGGGATATACGAGCAGTACTTC.